In its sample, the clone carrying this T cell receptor beta chain was seen a few times. The entry originates in a study of CDR3 diversity in severe acne. From the PCR reads, TCRdb called clonotypes with MiXCR, one entry per CDR3 protein. The sample records under 100,000 distinct CDR3 sequences, roughly half being singletons. Input material: blood. The receptor's source is a male donor in good health, serving as a control.

The CDR3 reads CSALRGGETQYF. The CDR3 DNA sequence: TGCAGCGCCTTAAGGGGGGGGGAGACCCAGTACTTC. V is TRBV29-1 and J is TRBJ2-5; D possibly corresponds to TRBD2 (7 bases). The CDR3 sequence is 12 residues long. V lost 7 bases to trimming and J lost 5 bases, with 14 bases between them. The germline CDR1 and CDR2 sequences are SQVTM and ANQGSEA.